This TCR beta chain stems from a study of T cells after yellow fever vaccination. This clonotype came up a few times. TCRdb reprocessed the 5' RACE reads via MiXCR and lists one record per CDR3 protein. This table holds 300,000 or so distinct CDR3 sequences, 3% to 4.5% found once. CDR1 DFQATT and CDR2 SNEGSKA come from the germline V gene (reference sequence). This CDR3 has 13 residues. Trimming took off 0 bases at V and 1 base at J, with 6 bases between the two ends. This TCR came from a man between 18 and 35 years old who received the YFV17D yellow fever vaccine. The chain couples TRBV20-1 to TRBJ1-1, with D hard to call. The sample was PBMCs, taken 5 days after the yellow fever booster vaccination. The CDR3 region is CSARDPWNTEAFF. DNA for the CDR3: TGCAGTGCTAGAGATCCTTGGAACACTGAAGCTTTCTTT.